The clone carrying this T cell receptor beta chain was seen once. V shed 5 bases and J 1 base; nucleotides not matched to a gene: 5. The germline gives CDR1 MNHEY, CDR2 SMNVEV (reference sequence). The CDR3 is made up of 15 amino acids. Authors' methods: Reference gene primer amplification in the assay estimated nucleated cell counts. TCRdb's copy holds only in-frame clones and misses some; the assay was immunoSEQ multiplex PCR. For V, J and clone size, that table is used; D and trimming come from the DNA. The table shows roughly 380,000 clones, with roughly nine tenths occurring only once. This record belongs to a study of blood T cell repertoires in COVID-19. Turning to the study itself: Material from acute and convalescent COVID-19 was sourced from the United States, Italy and Spain.

The chain combines TRBV27 with TRBJ1-3, with 7 bases identical to TRBD1. Sequenced: peripheral blood. This clonotype was obtained from a woman in her sixties or seventies with COVID-19, enrolled during active disease. The CDR3 region is CASSVDRASGNTIYF. As DNA, the CDR3 is TGTGCCAGCAGTGTCGACAGGGCTTCTGGAAACACCATATATTTT.